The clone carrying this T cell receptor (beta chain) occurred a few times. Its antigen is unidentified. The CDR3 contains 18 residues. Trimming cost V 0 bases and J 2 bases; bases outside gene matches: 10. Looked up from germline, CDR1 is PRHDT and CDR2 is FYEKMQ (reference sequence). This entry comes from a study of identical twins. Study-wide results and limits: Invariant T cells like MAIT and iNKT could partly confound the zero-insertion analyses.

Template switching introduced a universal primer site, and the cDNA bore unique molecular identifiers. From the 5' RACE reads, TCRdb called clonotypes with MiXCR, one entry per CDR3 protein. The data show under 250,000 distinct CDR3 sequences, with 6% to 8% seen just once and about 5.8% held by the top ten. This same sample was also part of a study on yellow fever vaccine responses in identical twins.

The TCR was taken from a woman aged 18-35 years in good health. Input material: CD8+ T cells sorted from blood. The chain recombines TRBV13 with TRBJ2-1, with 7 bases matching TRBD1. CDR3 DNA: TGTGCCAGCAGCTTAGGCCAACAGGGGCTCATCGCCTACAATGAGCAGTTCTTC. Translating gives CASSLGQQGLIAYNEQFF.